Following are 14 T cell receptor beta chains from one sample sequenced in a study of T cells after yellow fever vaccination. A single record per CDR3 protein comes from TCRdb applying MiXCR to the 5' RACE reads. In the table there are fewer than 350,000 distinct CDR3 sequences, around 3.6% of which are singletons. This specimen was PBMCs, taken on the day of the yellow fever booster vaccination. The receptors here all came from a man younger than 30 who received the YFV17D yellow fever vaccine.

This clonotype turned up a few times. CDR3 coding DNA: TGTGCCAGCAGCGTAGGGGGGACAGACTATTCTGGAAACACCATATATTTT. Amino acid sequence: CASSVGGTDYSGNTIYF. The chain employs TRBV7-2 and TRBJ1-3; TRBD1 matches 7 bases. Germline V gene sequence: CDR1 SGHTA, CDR2 FQGNSA. V shed 5 bases and J 1 base; nucleotides not matched to a gene: 11. The CDR3 contains 17 residues.

The V call is TRBV10-1, the J call TRBJ2-1, with TRBD2 identical over 10 bases. With V trimmed by 5 bases and J by 9 bases, 10 bases remained unmatched. This CDR3 comprises 15 residues. Germline V gene data show CDR1 as WNHNN and CDR2 as SYGVQD (reference sequence). The DNA of the CDR3 is TGCGCCAGCAGTTTAGCCAGCGGGGGGGATGGTGAGCAGTTCTTC. Residues: CASSLASGGDGEQFF.

This clonotype has at least ten counts. The chain links TRBV7-9 to TRBJ2-3; TRBD1 matches at 8 bases. Germline lookup yields CDR1 SEHNR and CDR2 FQNEAQ (reference sequence). CDR3 length equals 18 residues. With 3 bases clipped from V and 5 bases from J, the junction kept 16 bases outside the gene matches. The DNA for the CDR3 is TGTGCCAGCAGCTTCGACCTCCCGGACAGGGTTCCTGGAGATACGCAGTATTTT. It translates to CASSFDLPDRVPGDTQYF.

The J gene is TRBJ2-3, the V gene TRBV4-2, with D maybe TRBD2 (5 bases). The V gene's germline CDR1 is LGHNA and CDR2 YNFKEQ. The V end lost 0 bases, the J end lost 2 bases, and 9 bases lay between the germline ends. The CDR3 runs to 15 residues. The CDR3 reads CASSQDFRDTDTQYF. The CDR3 coding sequence is TGTGCCAGCAGCCAAGATTTTCGGGACACAGATACGCAGTATTTT.

This clonotype was observed many times. The rearrangement uses TRBV6-2 or TRBV6-3 and TRBJ2-1; 9 bases match TRBD1. Germline V gives CDR1 MNHEY, CDR2 SVGEGT. J lost 3 bases, V lost 2 bases, and 2 bases had no gene match. The CDR3 covers 15 residues. CDR3 in amino acids: CASSYRTGVYNEQFF. The CDR3 DNA reads as TGTGCCAGCAGTTACCGGACAGGGGTCTACAATGAGCAGTTCTTC.

This chain connects TRBV5-1 to TRBJ1-2; maybe TRBD1 (5 bases). V gave up 0 bases and J gave up 4 bases, with 10 bases separating them. Germline values: CDR1 SGHRS, CDR2 YFSETQ. This CDR3 has 14 residues. CDR3 loop: CASSLGAGFYGYTF. CDR3 nucleotide sequence: TGCGCCAGCAGCTTGGGGGCAGGGTTCTATGGCTACACCTTC.

There are many counts of this clonotype. The J gene is TRBJ2-5, the V gene TRBV18; D uncertain. This CDR3 spans 15 amino acids. Germline V lookup: CDR1 KGHSH, CDR2 LQKENI. Trimming removed 3 bases at V and 3 bases at J, with 14 bases between. CDR3 region: CASSPWGAGEETQYF. As DNA, the CDR3 is TGTGCCAGCTCACCGTGGGGTGCCGGAGAAGAGACCCAGTACTTC.

This clonotype occurred many times. The chain combines TRBV6-6 with TRBJ2-1; 16 bases are shared with TRBD2. V trimming: 0 bases; J trimming: 4 bases; junction bases outside the gene matches: 9. Germline values: CDR1 MNHNY, CDR2 SVGAGI (reference sequence). This CDR3 has 20 amino acids. CDR3: CASSYSIGTSGGAGYNEQFF. The CDR3 DNA reads TGTGCCAGCAGTTACTCAATAGGGACTAGCGGGGGGGCCGGGTACAATGAGCAGTTCTTC.

In this sample, this clonotype turned up a few times. This sequence joins TRBV5-5 and TRBJ2-1, with 7 bases matching TRBD1. Trimming cost V 4 bases and J 10 bases; bases outside gene matches: 20. This CDR3 contains 17 residues. Germline-derived CDR1 and CDR2 are SGHKS and YYEKEE (reference sequence). The CDR3 DNA sequence: TGTGCCAGCAGCCAAACCCCCCCAGAGGGGGCGCATCGGGAGCAGTTCTTC. Amino acid sequence: CASSQTPPEGAHREQFF.

The sample holds many counts of this clonotype. This chain uses TRBV7-2 with TRBJ2-1; TRBD1 aligns across 9 bases. The CDR3 length is 14 residues. The junction had 6 bases not matched to a gene; V was cut back by 8 bases and J by 4 bases. The V gene's germline CDR1 is SGHTA and CDR2 FQGNSA. The CDR3 DNA is TGTGCCAGCCGGCGGGACAGGGTGTACAATGAGCAGTTCTTC. Translated: CASRRDRVYNEQFF.

This clonotype was detected a few times. The V and J genes are TRBV18 and TRBJ2-2; no reliable D call. Trimming cost V 8 bases and J 3 bases, with 16 bases left between them. The CDR3 sequence is 15 residues long. Per germline, CDR1 KGHSH and CDR2 LQKENI. The CDR3 sequence: CASALRLEDTGELFF. The CDR3 DNA follows: TGTGCCAGCGCCTTAAGACTCGAAGACACCGGGGAGCTGTTTTTT.

This clonotype was seen ten or more times. The V call is TRBV7-8, the J call TRBJ2-1; possibly TRBD2 for D (5 bases). Per germline, CDR1 SGHVS and CDR2 FQNEAQ. This CDR3 is built from 16 residues. V was trimmed by 5 bases and J by 8 bases, leaving 22 bases between them. CDR3: CASSGVYRGSRDEQFF. The CDR3 region has the DNA TGTGCCAGCAGCGGAGTATATCGAGGGAGTCGGGATGAGCAGTTCTTC.

This clonotype was observed many times. The chain uses TRBV3-1 and TRBJ2-1; 8 nucleotides match TRBD1. CDR1 and CDR2 from the germline V gene are LGHDT and YNNKEL (reference sequence). CDR3 length equals 15 residues. The J segment lost 8 bases and the V segment lost 1 base, leaving 7 bases of the junction unmatched. The CDR3: CASSQGTGRRYEQFF. The CDR3, as DNA: TGTGCCAGCAGCCAAGGGACAGGGAGGCGGTATGAGCAGTTCTTC.

A few counts support this clonotype. This sequence joins TRBV5-1 and TRBJ1-2; D perhaps matches TRBD1 (6 bases). This CDR3 has 14 residues. V lost 4 bases and J lost 9, with 19 bases in between. Germline V gene data show CDR1 as SGHRS and CDR2 as YFSETQ. The CDR3 region has the DNA TGCGCCAGCAGCCACAGGGAAGGGCTTTATAGCTACACCTTC. As protein: CASSHREGLYSYTF.